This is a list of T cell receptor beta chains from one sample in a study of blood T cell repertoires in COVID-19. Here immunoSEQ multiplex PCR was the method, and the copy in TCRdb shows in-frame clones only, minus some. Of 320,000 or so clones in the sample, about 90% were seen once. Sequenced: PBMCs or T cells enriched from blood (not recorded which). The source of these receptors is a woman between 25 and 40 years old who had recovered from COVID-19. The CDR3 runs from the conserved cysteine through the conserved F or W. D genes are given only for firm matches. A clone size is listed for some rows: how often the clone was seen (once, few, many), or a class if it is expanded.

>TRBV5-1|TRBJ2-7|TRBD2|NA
TGCGCCAGCAGCTTTAGCGGGGGGGCCTCACGGGAGCAGTACTTC
CASSFSGGASREQYF
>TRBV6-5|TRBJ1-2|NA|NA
TGTGCCAGCAGACGACAGGAATCTAACTATGGCTACACCTTC
CASRRQESNYGYTF
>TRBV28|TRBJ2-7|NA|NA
TGTGCCAGCAGTTTTAATCGGGTGTGGGAGCAGTACTTC
CASSFNRVWEQYF
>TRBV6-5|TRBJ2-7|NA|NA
TGTGCCAGCAGTTACTCGAGAGCGGCCTACGAGCAGTACTTC
CASSYSRAAYEQYF
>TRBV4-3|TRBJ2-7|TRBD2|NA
TGCGCCAGCAGCCAAATAGCGGGGGGCTACGAGCAGTACTTC
CASSQIAGGYEQYF
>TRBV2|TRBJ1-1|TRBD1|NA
TGTGCCAGCAGTGAATTCCAGGGGGTCACTGAAGCTTTCTTT
CASSEFQGVTEAFF
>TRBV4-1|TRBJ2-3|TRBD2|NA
TGCGCCAGCAGCCAAGATCAAGCTAGCGGGGCTGTAGATACGCAGTATTTT
CASSQDQASGAVDTQYF
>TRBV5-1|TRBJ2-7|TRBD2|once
TGCGCCAGCAGCTTGGAAGCTAGCGGGGGTCTCAACGAGCAGTACTTC
CASSLEASGGLNEQYF
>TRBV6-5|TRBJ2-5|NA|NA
TGTGCCAGCAGTTACGTCGGCGGGACCCAGTACTTC
CASSYVGGTQYF
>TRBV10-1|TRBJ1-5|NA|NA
TGCGCCAGCAGTGAGTCGCCCGGAGTACGTCGAGACAATCAGCCCCAGCATTTT
CASSESPGVRRDNQPQHF
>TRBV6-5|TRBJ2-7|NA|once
TGTGCCAGCAGTCCCCGCCAGGGCTCCTACGAGCAGTACTTC
CASSPRQGSYEQYF
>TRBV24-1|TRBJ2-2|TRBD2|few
TGTGCCGCCGGGACTAGCAGTTTTTCCGGGGAGCTGTTTTTT
CAAGTSSFSGELFF
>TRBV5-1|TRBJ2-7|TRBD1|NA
TGCGCCAGCAACGCAGGGGGCACCGAGCAGTACTTC
CASNAGGTEQYF
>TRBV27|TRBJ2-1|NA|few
TGTGCCAGCAGTCAAACAGGGCGTGAGCAGTTCTTC
CASSQTGREQFF
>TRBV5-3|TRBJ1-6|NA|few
TGTGCCAGAAGGAGATATTCACCCCTCCACTTT
CARRRYSPLHF